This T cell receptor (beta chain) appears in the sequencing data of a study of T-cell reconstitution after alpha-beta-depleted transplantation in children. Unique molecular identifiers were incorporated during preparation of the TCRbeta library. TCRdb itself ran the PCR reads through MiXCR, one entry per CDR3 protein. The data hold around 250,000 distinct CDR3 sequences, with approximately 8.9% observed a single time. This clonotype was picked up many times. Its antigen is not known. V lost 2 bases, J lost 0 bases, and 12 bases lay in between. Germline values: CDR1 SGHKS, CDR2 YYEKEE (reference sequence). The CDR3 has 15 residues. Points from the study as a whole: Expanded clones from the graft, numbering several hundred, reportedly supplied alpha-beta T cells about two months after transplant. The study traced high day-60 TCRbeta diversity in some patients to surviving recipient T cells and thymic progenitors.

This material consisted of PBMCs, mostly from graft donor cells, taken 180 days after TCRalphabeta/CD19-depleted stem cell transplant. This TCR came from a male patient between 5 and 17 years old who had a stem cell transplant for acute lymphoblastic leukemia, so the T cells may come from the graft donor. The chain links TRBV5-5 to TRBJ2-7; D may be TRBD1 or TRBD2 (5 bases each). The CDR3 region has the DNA TGTGCCAGCAGCTTCCGGGACCGAGGCTCCTACGAGCAGTACTTC. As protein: CASSFRDRGSYEQYF.